This TCR beta chain was observed in a study of blood T cell repertoires in COVID-19 (TCRdb year 2020). About the study as a whole: Samples from collaborators originated in the United States, Italy and Spain and spanned both the acute and convalescent phases of COVID-19. The sample metadata nearly always contained a de-identified subject ID, COVID-19 status, age in years and sex. Deeply sampled blood TCRbeta repertoires from subjects exposed to, actively infected with, or recovered from COVID-19 were included in the dataset. The prospective study material was composed of cDNA or gDNA derived from T cells, B-cell-depleted T cells, or PBMCs. Where HLA class I and class II types were available, the types were taken from metadata supplied by the sample provider, not from assay-based typing. The repertoires were made available in a free public database intended to serve as a resource for research on the immune response to SARS-CoV-2. The samples were drawn from the first 160 participants of the ongoing ImmuneRACE study and from 1,254 subjects provided by 6 global collaborators. Overall study results and their limits: Clinical and demographic metadata were provided uncurated, with the amount varying by source and participant.

Trimmed from V: 5 bases; trimmed from J: 6 bases; junction bases lacking a gene match: 1. From the cysteine up to the phenylalanine, the CDR3 has a length of 12 residues. Only the CDR3 DNA is retained, 36 bases long and in frame from the first base. TCRbeta CDR3 regions were amplified from genomic DNA using the immunoSEQ Assay, a bias-controlled multiplex PCR. The study's processing was this. Within the assay, amplification of reference gene primers was used to estimate how many nucleated cells each sample contained. Sequence reads were collapsed and filtered to measure the absolute abundance of every unique TCRbeta CDR3 rearrangement. Productive Simpson clonality was computed per sample as the square root of Simpson's diversity index over productive rearrangements. In its TCRdb copy, this immuneACCESS table keeps in-frame sequences only and misses some clones. Where compared with another copy, unresolved V genes explain less than half of these, and the others have no known cause. Clone size and the V and J calls come from that table; the DNA yielded D and trimming. The sample table contains under 450,000 clones; only one count was recorded for around 87% of them. Under 1.5% of the sample lies in the top ten.

Regarding this clone: Its specific antigen is unknown. No clone much larger than this one lies a single base away; base qualities are absent.

Enrolling through a virtual design, the prospective study's participants ranged in age from roughly 18 to 90 years and lived across 24 United States geographic areas. To assign participants to cohorts, the prospective study relied on clinical history that participants themselves reported in a screening survey and a study questionnaire. Recovered participants in ImmuneRACE Cohort 3 were defined by two consecutive negative NP/OP PCR tests, clearance by a healthcare professional, or resolution of symptoms. Each participant in the prospective study had whole blood, serum and a nasopharyngeal or oropharyngeal swab collected by mobile phlebotomists. Over a roughly 2-month period, participants in the prospective study had the option of providing additional blood draws and questionnaires. Before DNA extraction, blood samples from the prospective study were shipped at room temperature or frozen.

This TCR was sampled from a man aged 30 to 45 who had recovered from COVID-19. The V and J genes are TRBV12-3 or TRBV12-4 and TRBJ1-2; 9 of the junction bases match TRBD1. The sample was PBMCs or T cells enriched from blood (not recorded which). The DNA sequence follows: TGTGCCAGCAGTCGACAGGGGGATGGCTACACCTTC. This gives the protein CASSRQGDGYTF.